The 32 T cell receptor beta chains presented below share a single source sample, sequenced in a study of blood T cell repertoires in COVID-19. Sequencing was performed with immunoSEQ multiplex PCR; in TCRdb, only in-frame clones are kept and a portion is missing. The sample contains some 120,000 clones, around four fifths of which appear only once. The sample comprised peripheral blood. Receptors were obtained from a woman in her 70s with acute or convalescent COVID-19.

This sequence joins TRBV7-2 and TRBJ2-1; no definite D call. V lost 5 bases to trimming and J lost 3 bases, with 11 bases between them. This CDR3 has 14 residues. Germline-derived CDR1 and CDR2 are SGHTA and FQGNSA. This chain's CDR3 is CASSLDSLYNEQFF. The CDR3 DNA is TGTGCCAGCAGCCTTGACTCCCTCTACAATGAGCAGTTCTTC.

This chain links TRBV6-5 with TRBJ2-2, with D unclear. The CDR3 contains 14 residues. Germline V CDR1 and CDR2: MNHEY, SVGAGI. Trimming shortened V by 0 bases and J by 5 bases, and 7 bases separated the two germline ends. CDR3 region: CASSYSRETGELFF. The CDR3 nucleotides are TGTGCCAGCAGTTACTCGAGAGAGACCGGGGAGCTGTTTTTT.

The chain has TRBV10-3 and TRBJ2-3; D is undetermined. This CDR3 contains 11 residues. V was clipped by 4 bases and J by 4 bases, with 3 bases between them. Germline CDR1 ENHRY, CDR2 SYGVKD. The CDR3 region is CAISASDTQYF. CDR3 nucleotide sequence: TGTGCCATCAGTGCATCAGATACGCAGTATTTT.

The chain is built from TRBV9 and TRBJ2-1; tentatively, D is TRBD1 (6 bases). The CDR3 extends over 16 amino acids. V gave up 4 bases and J gave up 7 bases, with 21 bases separating them. Germline CDR1 is SGDLS and CDR2 is YYNGEE. CDR3 in DNA: TGTGCCAGCAGCCCTCAATCGCTCAGGGGATCGAATGAGCAGTTCTTC. This encodes CASSPQSLRGSNEQFF.

This clone was seen more than once but under ten times. The CDR3 loop is CASSPRDLGYTF. CDR3 in DNA: TGTGCCAGTAGTCCGCGGGACTTAGGCTACACCTTC. The chain employs TRBV19 and TRBJ1-2; D is possibly TRBD1 (5 bases). V lost 5 bases and J 8 bases, leaving 12 bases between the germline ends. The length of the CDR3 is 12 residues. The germline V gene has CDR1 LNHDA and CDR2 SQIVND (reference sequence).

J is TRBJ1-5 and V is TRBV7-9; 8 bases fit TRBD1. In germline, CDR1 is SEHNR, CDR2 FQNEAQ (reference sequence). The length of the CDR3 is 14 residues. V was clipped by 5 bases and J by 4 bases; unmatched bases: 4. The CDR3 bases are TGTGCCAGCAGCCAGGGGGCGGGAAATCAGCCCCAGCATTTT. As protein: CASSQGAGNQPQHF.

This sequence joins TRBV28 and TRBJ2-5; the match to TRBD1 covers 7 bases. The trim removed 2 bases at V and 5 bases at J, leaving 8 bases unmatched. Germline CDR1 is MDHEN and CDR2 is SYDVKM. The CDR3 covers 15 residues. The CDR3 spells CASSLEGQGEETQYF. The DNA of the CDR3 is TGTGCCAGCAGTTTAGAGGGGCAGGGGGAGGAGACCCAGTACTTC.

The genes are TRBV6-5 and TRBJ1-2; a possible D gene is TRBD1 (5 bases). This CDR3 is 14 amino acids long. Trimming took 7 bases from V and 2 from J, leaving 14 bases between them. From germline, CDR1 is MNHEY and CDR2 SVGAGI. CDR3 DNA: TGTGCCAGCACGGGCGGCAGGGCAAACTATGGCTACACCTTC. This encodes CASTGGRANYGYTF.

The chain has TRBV10-1 and TRBJ1-1; D is perhaps TRBD1 (6 bases). Germline values: CDR1 WNHNN, CDR2 SYGVQD (reference sequence). The CDR3 has 14 amino acids. The V and J ends lost 5 bases and 0 bases respectively, with 10 bases between them. The CDR3 nucleotides read TGCGCCAGCAGTAAAGACAGGATGAACACTGAAGCTTTCTTT. As protein: CASSKDRMNTEAFF.

The genes are TRBV5-8 and TRBJ2-4, with a possible D match to TRBD2 (5 bases). The germline V gene has CDR1 SGHTS and CDR2 YDEGEE. V lost 4 bases and J lost 10, with 15 bases in between. CDR3 length: 13 residues. This CDR3 is CASSPRGSPIQYF. The DNA of the CDR3 is TGTGCCAGCAGCCCCCGGGGTAGCCCGATTCAGTACTTC.

CDR3 in DNA: TGCAGTGCTAGTTCGGCAGGGGGCAGTAGGTTAAATTCACCCCTCCACTTT. Translation gives CSASSAGGSRLNSPLHF. The rearrangement joins TRBV20-1 to TRBJ1-6, with TRBD1 matching over 8 bases. Looked up from germline, CDR1 is DFQATT and CDR2 is SNEGSKA (reference sequence). CDR3 length equals 17 residues. The V segment lost 3 bases and the J segment 7 bases; nucleotides outside the gene matches: 14.

As concerns this clone: Other DNA sequences in this specimen translate into the identical CDR3. V is TRBV12-3 or TRBV12-4 and J is TRBJ1-3; possible D gene TRBD1, 6 bases. CDR3 length: 13 amino acids. V lost 4 bases and J 4 bases, leaving 8 bases between the germline ends. The DNA of the CDR3 is TGTGCCAGCAGTTCCGGGACAGGAAACACCATATATTTT. Its protein product is CASSSGTGNTIYF.

The chain links TRBV30 to TRBJ2-2; the D gene is possibly TRBD2 (6 bases). Germline V lookup: CDR1 GTSNPN, CDR2 SVGIG (reference sequence). The CDR3 has 15 residues. Trimming removed 1 base at V and 6 bases at J, with 15 bases between. The CDR3 DNA reads TGTGCCTGGAGTGGGAGGGGTTGGAGTTCCGGGGAGCTGTTTTTT. Protein sequence: CAWSGRGWSSGELFF.

The gene calls are TRBV7-9 and TRBJ1-2; possibly TRBD1 for D (5 bases). Per the germline V gene, CDR1 is SEHNR and CDR2 is FQNEAQ (reference sequence). The CDR3 runs 14 residues. Trimming removed 1 base at V and 8 bases at J, with 14 bases between. The DNA of the CDR3 is TGTGCCAGCAGCTTAGGACAGACGTCTCGCGGCTACACCTTC. It translates to CASSLGQTSRGYTF.

This clone has a handful of counts. The V and J genes are TRBV7-3 and TRBJ1-2, with TRBD1 matching over 8 bases. With 5 bases clipped from V and 4 bases from J, the junction kept 3 bases outside the gene matches. Germline loops: CDR1 SGHTA, CDR2 FQGTGA. This CDR3 has 13 residues. CDR3 coding DNA: TGTGCCAGCAGCCCTACAGGGGGCTATGGCTACACCTTC. It codes for CASSPTGGYGYTF.

This clone was counted once. J is TRBJ2-5 and V is TRBV2; 14 positions match TRBD2. V dropped 0 bases and J dropped 0; count of bases not matched to a gene: 9. This CDR3 is 20 amino acids long. CDR1 SNHLY and CDR2 FYNNEI come from the germline V gene. CDR3 protein: CASSEALGGTSGRDQETQYF. The CDR3 nucleotides read TGTGCCAGCAGTGAAGCGCTCGGAGGGACTAGCGGGAGAGACCAAGAGACCCAGTACTTC.

The J gene is TRBJ1-6, the V gene TRBV19, with 7 bases fitting TRBD1. The germline gives CDR1 LNHDA, CDR2 SQIVND (reference sequence). The junction had 11 bases not matched to a gene; V was cut back by 10 bases and J by 5 bases. The CDR3 sequence is 15 residues long. CDR3 amino acids: CATKSGTEHNSPLHF. DNA for the CDR3: TGTGCCACCAAATCCGGGACAGAACATAATTCACCCCTCCACTTT. Looking up the rest from reference TRBV19 and TRBJ1-6 gives the full variable domain: DGGITQSPKYLFRKEGQNVTLSCEQNLNHDAMYWYRQDPGQGLRLIYYSQIVNDFQKGDIAEGYSVSREKKESFPLTVTSAQKNPTAFYLCATKSGTEHNSPLHFGNGTRLTVT.

The chain joins TRBV5-1 to TRBJ2-3, with D possibly TRBD1 on 6 matching bases. V shed 6 bases and J shed 1 base, with 18 bases lying between them. The CDR3 runs to 16 residues. Germline V gives CDR1 SGHRS, CDR2 YFSETQ. The CDR3 sequence is CASTPDRSPGTDTQYF. The CDR3 nucleotides are TGCGCCAGCACCCCCGACAGGTCTCCTGGCACAGATACGCAGTATTTT.

There are a few counts of this clone. The chain carries TRBV7-8 and TRBJ1-6, with D possibly TRBD1 on 6 matching bases. In germline, CDR1 is SGHVS, CDR2 FQNEAQ. The CDR3 is 15 residues long. Trimming removed 5 bases at V and 9 bases at J, with 17 bases between. DNA of the CDR3: TGTGCCAGCAGCGCCGGACAGTCGTCGGGTTCACCCCTCCACTTT. Translated: CASSAGQSSGSPLHF.

V is TRBV18 and J is TRBJ1-2, with D maybe TRBD1 (6 bases). V was shortened by 3 bases and J by 2 bases, with 13 bases between the two germline ends. The CDR3 totals 15 residues. CDR1 and CDR2 from the germline V gene are KGHSH and LQKENI. The CDR3 protein is CASSPETGANYGYTF. CDR3 sequence (DNA): TGTGCCAGCTCACCCGAGACAGGCGCAAACTATGGCTACACCTTC.

The V and J genes are TRBV18 and TRBJ1-4, with TRBD1 matching over 10 bases. Germline V CDR1 and CDR2: KGHSH, LQKENI. This CDR3 region has 13 residues. The V and J ends lost 6 bases and 7 bases, in that order; junction bases with no gene match: 2. CDR3 in amino acids: CASSGTGAEKLFF. The CDR3 DNA is TGTGCCAGCTCCGGGACAGGGGCTGAAAAACTGTTTTTT.

The chain has TRBV27 and TRBJ2-7, with TRBD2 identical over 10 bases. The CDR3 runs 16 residues. The V segment lost 2 bases and the J segment 7 bases; nucleotides outside the gene matches: 11. Looked up from germline, CDR1 is MNHEY and CDR2 is SMNVEV (reference sequence). CDR3 loop: CASSLTLGAGGREQYF. CDR3 coding DNA: TGTGCCAGCAGTTTAACTCTCGGAGCGGGAGGGAGAGAGCAGTACTTC.

V and J are TRBV3-1 (or the pseudogene TRBV3-2) and TRBJ2-1; possible D gene TRBD1, 6 bases. Germline V gene sequence: CDR1 LGHDT, CDR2 YNNKEL (reference sequence). Trimming removed 4 bases at V and 5 bases at J, with 9 bases between. This CDR3 comprises 13 residues. The chain's CDR3 is CASSPHRDNEQFF. The DNA of the CDR3 is TGTGCCAGCAGCCCCCACAGGGACAATGAGCAGTTCTTC.

The chain has TRBV7-2 and TRBJ1-4, with TRBD1 as a possible D gene (6 bases). The CDR3 has 15 residues. Trimming cost V 4 bases and J 7 bases, with 16 bases left between them. The V gene's germline CDR1 is SGHTA and CDR2 FQGNSA. For the CDR3, the DNA is TGTGCCAGCAGCTCCCAGGGGACTAGAGGTGAAAAACTGTTTTTT. This encodes CASSSQGTRGEKLFF.

The chain couples TRBV9 to TRBJ2-1; TRBD2 aligns across 8 bases. Germline-derived CDR1 and CDR2 are SGDLS and YYNGEE. The ends lost 3 bases at V and 2 bases at J; junction bases unmatched: 4. The length of the CDR3 is 15 residues. The CDR3 nucleotides read TGTGCCAGCAGCGGAGAACTAGCGGCCTACAATGAGCAGTTCTTC. It is translated as CASSGELAAYNEQFF.

In regard to this clone: Other DNA sequences in this sample translate to the same CDR3. The chain has TRBV7-2 and TRBJ2-1, with TRBD2 identical over 9 bases. From germline, CDR1 is SGHTA and CDR2 FQGNSA. This CDR3 is built from 15 residues. Germline trimming cut 1 base from V and 7 bases from J; bases unmatched to any gene: 5. The DNA of the CDR3 is TGTGCCAGCAGCTTAGATAGCGGGGGCTATAATGAGCAGTTCTTC. Protein sequence: CASSLDSGGYNEQFF.

The CDR3 spells CASSLPGQSYEQYF. DNA of the CDR3: TGCGCCAGCAGTCTGCCGGGACAGTCCTACGAGCAGTACTTC. V gene TRBV5-1 combines with J gene TRBJ2-7; 7 bases align to TRBD1. Germline V gene lookup returns CDR1 SGHRS and CDR2 YFSETQ. V shed 5 bases, J shed 1 base, and the junction held 6 bases outside the gene matches. This CDR3 region has 14 residues.

This chain links TRBV6-1 with TRBJ1-4; TRBD1 agrees at 11 bases. Germline CDR1 MNHNS, CDR2 SASEGT. V dropped 6 bases and J dropped 10; count of bases not matched to a gene: 7. This CDR3 contains 14 residues. Written as DNA, the CDR3 is TGTGCCAGCAGCCTACCGGGACAGGGGGTAAAACTGTTTTTT. This gives the protein CASSLPGQGVKLFF.

CDR3 loop: CASSVRDHQPQHF. In DNA, the CDR3 is TGTGCCAGCTCAGTCAGGGATCATCAGCCCCAGCATTTT. V gene TRBV18 combines with J gene TRBJ1-5, with a possible D match to TRBD1 (5 bases). This CDR3 is 13 amino acids long. Germline CDR1 reads KGHSH; CDR2 reads LQKENI. V lost 5 bases and J 5 bases, leaving 10 bases between the germline ends.

The chain employs TRBV3-1 (or the pseudogene TRBV3-2) and TRBJ2-7; 11 bases line up with TRBD2. Germline CDR1 and CDR2: LGHDT and YNNKEL (reference sequence). There are 14 residues in the CDR3. V dropped 0 bases and J dropped 12; count of bases not matched to a gene: 7. CDR3 amino acids: CASSQDHSGRGLYF. The DNA of the CDR3 is TGTGCCAGCAGCCAAGATCATAGCGGGAGGGGCTTGTACTTC.

This clone was picked up one time. The genes are TRBV28 and TRBJ1-1; 10 nucleotides align to TRBD1. J gave up 3 bases and V 6 bases, and 4 bases lay outside the gene matches. The CDR3 has 14 amino acids. The germline CDR1 and CDR2 sequences are MDHEN and SYDVKM. The CDR3 protein is CASSGQGGDTEAFF. CDR3 in DNA: TGTGCCAGCAGCGGACAGGGGGGGGACACTGAAGCTTTCTTT.

The V and J genes are TRBV5-6 and TRBJ1-5, with D possibly being TRBD1 (6 bases). Germline CDR1 is SGHDT and CDR2 is YYEEEE. With 4 bases removed from V and 5 bases from J, the gap between germline ends came to 10 bases. The CDR3 consists of 13 residues. In nucleotides, the CDR3 is TGTGCCAGCAGCCGGCCAGGGGATCAGCCCCAGCATTTT. Amino acids: CASSRPGDQPQHF. Supplemented by reference TRBV5-6 and TRBJ1-5, the full variable domain reads DAGVTQSPTHLIKTRGQQVTLRCSPKSGHDTVSWYQQALGQGPQFIFQYYEEEERQRGNFPDRFSGHQFPNYSSELNVNALLLGDSALYLCASSRPGDQPQHFGDGTRLSIL.